This T cell receptor (beta chain) was sequenced for a study of T cells in Graves' hyperthyroidism and ophthalmopathy. Study-level background: Peripheral blood was taken when the disease was first diagnosed, before any treatment began.

Trimming took 4 bases from V and 4 from J, leaving 12 bases between them. Germline loops: CDR1 SGHTA, CDR2 FQGNSA. This CDR3 spans 14 amino acids. This clonotype was recorded many times. The target antigen is unknown. TCR beta CDR3 regions were amplified from RNA transcripts. During a first-round RT-PCR of the TCR CDR3, the HTBI primer set was used. TCRdb used MiXCR to reprocess the multiplex PCR reads, holding one entry per CDR3 protein. Among 400,000 to 600,000 distinct CDR3 sequences listed, 15% to 20% were seen once. General study points: Peripheral blood also featured most of the thyroid clonotypes expanded above 0.001.

Criteria for exclusion of patients were uncontrolled infection, other autoimmune disease, pregnancy or lactation. Thyroid ultrasound and orbital computed tomography, with clinical symptoms and serum thyroxine and TRAb, informed diagnoses. The sequence was obtained from a woman under 40 with Graves' ophthalmopathy. Sequencing was done on a sample of blood. This rearrangement joins TRBV7-2 to TRBJ2-3; D perhaps matches TRBD2 (5 bases). CDR3 in amino acids: CASSSIRGADTQYF. CDR3 nucleotide sequence: TGTGCCAGCAGCTCTATCCGGGGTGCAGATACGCAGTATTTT.